This entry lists 8 T cell receptor beta chains sequenced from one sample in a study of response to subunit inactivated influenza vaccine (dated by TCRdb to 2016 to 2019). The library relied on RT-PCR. TCRdb records Illumina HiSeq 2500 as the sequencer. TCRdb cleaned the public reads at Q25 with fastp, built clones with MiXCR and kept in-frame beta chains. Each record represents a unique CDR3 protein, reported with the most common genes and DNA among its rows. For this sample the table gives about 190,000 distinct CDR3 sequences, of which 13% to 15% were detected only once. Clones ranked in the top ten supply about 25% of the sample. The sequencing here drew on CD8+ T cells sorted from PBMCs, taken 4 to 6 days after vaccination. These TCRs come from a man aged 50 or older who received an inactivated influenza vaccine. Donor details come from another sample of the same person, matched by shared clones.

This clonotype was counted at least ten times. V is TRBV2 and J is TRBJ1-1; possible D gene TRBD1, 6 bases. Trimming took off 10 bases at V and 0 bases at J, with 18 bases between the two ends. CDR3 size: 15 residues. CDR1 is SNHLY, CDR2 FYNNEI, per germline. The CDR3 DNA reads TGTGCCATCTATTCGGGGGGCGCGATGAACACTGAAGCTTTCTTT. Its protein is CAIYSGGAMNTEAFF. Complete variable domain (other parts from reference TRBV2 and TRBJ1-1): EPEVTQTPSHQVTQMGQEVILRCVPISNHLYFYWYRQILGQKVEFLVSFYNNEISEKSEIFDDQFSVERPDGSNFTLKIRSTKLEDSAMYFCAIYSGGAMNTEAFFGQGTRLTVV.

The sample holds many counts of this clonotype. The chain joins TRBV4-1 to TRBJ2-1; 8 nucleotides align to TRBD2. This CDR3 is 15 amino acids long. The V gene's germline CDR1 is MGHRA and CDR2 YSYEKL. J gave up 7 bases and V 0 bases, and 5 bases lay outside the gene matches. The CDR3 sequence is CASSQELAAWNEQFF. The CDR3 DNA sequence: TGCGCCAGCAGCCAAGAACTAGCGGCGTGGAATGAGCAGTTCTTC.

This sequence joins TRBV7-6 and TRBJ1-4; 9 bases match TRBD1. Germline V gene lookup returns CDR1 SGHVS and CDR2 FNYEAQ. CDR3 size: 16 residues. The trim removed 3 bases at V and 0 bases at J, leaving 2 bases unmatched. CDR3 DNA sequence: TGTGCCAGCAGCTTCGGACAGGGGTCAACTAATGAAAAACTGTTTTTT. Amino acid sequence: CASSFGQGSTNEKLFF.

The rearrangement uses TRBV16 and TRBJ2-7; 10 bases agree with TRBD2. Germline CDR1 is KGHSY and CDR2 is FQNENV. The CDR3 sequence is 13 residues long. The junction had 4 bases not matched to a gene; V was cut back by 6 bases and J by 5 bases. CDR3 protein: CASRAGGEDEQYF. In DNA form, the CDR3 reads TGTGCCAGCAGAGCGGGAGGGGAGGACGAGCAGTACTTC.

The chain combines TRBV5-6 with TRBJ2-5; D possibly corresponds to TRBD1 (5 bases). This CDR3 spans 14 amino acids. With 4 bases removed from V and 3 bases from J, the gap between germline ends came to 13 bases. Germline loops: CDR1 SGHDT, CDR2 YYEEEE. CDR3 nucleotides: TGTGCCAGCAGCATTGGGGCAGTTGAAGAGACCCAGTACTTC. Its translation: CASSIGAVEETQYF.

This chain links TRBV12-5 with TRBJ1-2, with D uncertain. Trimming removed 1 base from V and 4 bases from J, with 10 bases in between. Germline V CDR1 and CDR2: LGHNT, FRNRAP. The CDR3 contains 14 residues. This CDR3 is CASGLGDTLYGYTF. DNA for the CDR3: TGTGCTAGTGGTTTGGGAGACACTCTCTATGGCTACACCTTC.

This clonotype was seen only a few times. The chain employs TRBV4-1 and TRBJ2-1; 8 bases match TRBD1. V gave up 6 bases and J gave up 5 bases; unmatched junction bases: 9. The CDR3 sequence is 15 residues long. Germline values: CDR1 MGHRA, CDR2 YSYEKL. Here the CDR3 reads CASSSTRGRHNEQFF. CDR3 bases: TGCGCCAGCAGTTCGACCAGGGGGCGCCACAATGAGCAGTTCTTC.

This clonotype was observed a handful of times. The rearrangement links TRBV6-2 or TRBV6-3 to TRBJ2-2; 8 positions agree with TRBD1. Per germline, CDR1 MNHEY and CDR2 SVGEGT. The CDR3 consists of 16 residues. J gave up 6 bases and V 6 bases, and 12 bases lay outside the gene matches. The CDR3 region has the DNA TGTGCCAGCAGCCACTTCGGACAGGGCGGGGCCGGGGAGCTGTTTTTT. Its translation: CASSHFGQGGAGELFF.